This T cell receptor beta chain was sequenced for a study of blood T cell repertoires in COVID-19. Patients from Seattle were sampled longitudinally, starting during active infection. This clone showed up just once. TCRdb's table, derived via immunoSEQ multiplex PCR, lists solely in-frame clones and lacks some. The data show roughly 410,000 clones, with more than 70% seen just once and under 3% held by the top ten. The ends were cut back, 5 bases at V and 0 bases at J, with 17 bases in the middle. The CDR3 runs 17 residues. Looked up from germline, CDR1 is MNHEY and CDR2 is SMNVEV (reference sequence).

The sample taken for sequencing was peripheral blood. The genes are TRBV27 and TRBJ2-1; TRBD2 is a possible D gene (7 bases). This clonotype originated in a woman aged 55-69 years with COVID-19, enrolled during active disease. The CDR3 loop reads CASSRGGALSSYNEQFF. The CDR3 bases are TGTGCCAGCAGTAGGGGGGGGGCCTTAAGCTCCTACAATGAGCAGTTCTTC.